This is a list of T cell receptor beta chains from one sample in a study of blood T cell repertoires in COVID-19. The method was immunoSEQ multiplex PCR; TCRdb's version includes in-frame clones alone and lacks a portion of them. This sample has approximately 90,000 clones, with 75% to 85% found just once. Material for sequencing was peripheral blood. The source is a woman older than 75 with acute or convalescent COVID-19. The CDR3 runs from the conserved cysteine through the conserved F or W. A D gene is named only where the DNA matches it firmly. Not all rows give a size; the values are once, few, many and, for expanded clones, a class.

D,V,size,length,J,DNA,CDR3
-,TRBV6-1,-,12,TRBJ1-2,TGTGCCAGCAGTGAATCTGTCTATGGCTACACCTTC,CASSESVYGYTF
-,TRBV30,-,13,TRBJ2-2,TGTGCCTGGGGCCGGGGGATCACCGGGGAGCTGTTTTTT,CAWGRGITGELFF
-,TRBV27,once,14,TRBJ1-1,TGTGCCACCTTTCTAAACAGGGCCGGCACTGAAGCTTTCTTT,CATFLNRAGTEAFF
-,TRBV10-3,-,12,TRBJ1-1,TGTGCCATCAGCCAGGGGAACACTGAAGCTTTCTTT,CAISQGNTEAFF
TRBD2,TRBV7-3,-,16,TRBJ2-5,TGTGCCAGCAGCTTAAACGGGGGGAGCCGCCAAGAGACCCAGTACTTC,CASSLNGGSRQETQYF
TRBD1,TRBV18,-,16,TRBJ1-3,TGTGCCAGCTCGGCCGGGACAGGTTCCTCTGGAAACACCATATATTTT,CASSAGTGSSGNTIYF
-,TRBV6-5,-,14,TRBJ2-1,TGTGCCAGCAGTTGGCTCCAACAGGCCAATGAGCAGTTCTTC,CASSWLQQANEQFF
-,TRBV12-3/TRBV12-4,-,12,TRBJ1-1,TGTGCCAGCAGTACACAGTACACTGAAGCTTTCTTT,CASSTQYTEAFF
-,TRBV7-3,-,14,TRBJ2-1,TGTGCCAGCAGCCCCACTCGCACGGGCAATGAGCAGTTCTTC,CASSPTRTGNEQFF
-,TRBV2,-,14,TRBJ1-2,TGTGCCAGCAGAAGAGATAGGGGTGCCTATGGCTACACCTTC,CASRRDRGAYGYTF
-,TRBV18,few,14,TRBJ2-7,TGTGCCAGCTCAGAACCGGGACATTCCTACGAGCAGTACTTC,CASSEPGHSYEQYF
TRBD1,TRBV19,-,15,TRBJ1-2,TGTGCCAGTAGCGCCGACAGGGGAGTGCGGGATGGCTACACCTTC,CASSADRGVRDGYTF
-,TRBV5-6,-,13,TRBJ2-3,TGTGCCAGCATGAATTCCGAGGCAGATACGCAGTATTTT,CASMNSEADTQYF
-,TRBV2,-,15,TRBJ2-5,TGTGCCAGCAAGGACTACCGACCAGGGCATGAGACCCAGTACTTC,CASKDYRPGHETQYF
TRBD2,TRBV5-5,few,15,TRBJ2-7,TGTGCCAGCAGCTTGGCCAGCGGGAGTACCTACGAGCAGTACTTC,CASSLASGSTYEQYF
-,TRBV4-1,-,13,TRBJ1-1,TGCGCCAGCAGCCAAAACAGGGTGTCTGAAGCTTTCTTT,CASSQNRVSEAFF
-,TRBV19,-,16,TRBJ1-5,TGTGCCAGTAGTAACCCTTATAGGGAAGGGGCTCAGCCCCAGCATTTT,CASSNPYREGAQPQHF
TRBD1,TRBV5-1,-,18,TRBJ1-2,TGCGCCAGCAGCTTGGCCGGGACAGGAGGTGGATCTAACTATGGCTACACCTTC,CASSLAGTGGGSNYGYTF
-,TRBV5-5,-,15,TRBJ2-3,TGTGCCAGCAGCTTCTGGGGGGTTCCCACAGATACGCAGTATTTT,CASSFWGVPTDTQYF
-,TRBV3-1/TRBV3-2,few,14,TRBJ1-3,TGTGCCAGCAGCCGGGGCTCATCTGGAAACACCATATATTTT,CASSRGSSGNTIYF
TRBD2,TRBV4-1,few,14,TRBJ2-1,TGCGCCAGCAGCCGGGGACTAGCGGACAATGAGCAGTTCTTC,CASSRGLADNEQFF
-,TRBV11-2,-,11,TRBJ2-4,TGTGCCAACAGACGGTTAAACATTCAGTACTTC,CANRRLNIQYF
TRBD1,TRBV9,-,12,TRBJ2-2,TGTGCCAGCAAGACAGGGGCCGGGGAGCTGTTTTTT,CASKTGAGELFF
TRBD1,TRBV5-1,-,14,TRBJ1-1,TGCGCCAGCAGCTCCAGGGGGCATCCAACTGAAGCTTTCTTT,CASSSRGHPTEAFF
TRBD1,TRBV10-3,-,16,TRBJ2-7,TGTGCCATCAGTGAGGGGGACAGGGGTGGGGCCTACGAGCAGTACTTC,CAISEGDRGGAYEQYF
TRBD1,TRBV28,-,16,TRBJ2-5,TGTGCCAGCAGTTTAGTAGGCAGGGGGTACCAAGAGACCCAGTACTTC,CASSLVGRGYQETQYF
-,TRBV5-1,-,14,TRBJ2-1,TGCGCCAGCAGCGCGGGACTGACGAACAATGAGCAGTTCTTC,CASSAGLTNNEQFF